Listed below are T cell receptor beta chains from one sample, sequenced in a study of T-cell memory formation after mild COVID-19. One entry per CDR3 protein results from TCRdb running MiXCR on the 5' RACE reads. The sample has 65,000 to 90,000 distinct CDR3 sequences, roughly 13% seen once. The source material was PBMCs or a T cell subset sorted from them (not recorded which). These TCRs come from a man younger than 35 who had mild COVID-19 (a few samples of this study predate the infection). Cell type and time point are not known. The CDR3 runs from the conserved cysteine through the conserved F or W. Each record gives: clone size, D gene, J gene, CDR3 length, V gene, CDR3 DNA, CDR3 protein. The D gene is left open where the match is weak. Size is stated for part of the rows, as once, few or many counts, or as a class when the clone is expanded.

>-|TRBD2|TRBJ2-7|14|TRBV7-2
TGTGCCAGCAGCTACCAGACTAGCGGGCCACCTAGGTACTTC
CASSYQTSGPPRYF
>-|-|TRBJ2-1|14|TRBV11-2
TGTGCCAGCAGCTTAGTACTAGCCCCGAATGAGCAGTTCTTC
CASSLVLAPNEQFF
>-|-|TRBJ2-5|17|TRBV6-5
TGTGCCAGCAGCTTTACCGGGACACAAAAAGGAAAAGAGACCCAGTACTTC
CASSFTGTQKGKETQYF
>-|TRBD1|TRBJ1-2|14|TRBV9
TGTGCCAGCGGACAGGTCTCGGCTAACTATGGCTACACCTTC
CASGQVSANYGYTF
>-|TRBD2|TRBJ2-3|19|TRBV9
TGTGCCAGCAGCGTAGCTACTAGCGGGGGGCGGGGTAGCACAGATACGCAGTATTTT
CASSVATSGGRGSTDTQYF
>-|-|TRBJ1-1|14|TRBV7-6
TGTGCCAGCAGCCACCGGGCAGCGAACACTGAAGCTTTCTTT
CASSHRAANTEAFF
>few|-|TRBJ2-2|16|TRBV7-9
TGTGCCAGCAGCTCCCGACGGGGGCCTCACACCGGGGAGCTGTTTTTT
CASSSRRGPHTGELFF
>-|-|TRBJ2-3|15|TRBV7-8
TGTGCCAGCAGCTTAAAACAGCGAGAGACAGATACGCAGTATTTT
CASSLKQRETDTQYF
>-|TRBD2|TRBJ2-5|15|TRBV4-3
TGCGCCAGCAGCCAACACCACCAGGCGGGGGGGACCCAGTACTTC
CASSQHHQAGGTQYF
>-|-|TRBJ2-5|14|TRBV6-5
TGTGCCAGCAGTCTGGGGACCGGGATGCGGGCCCAGTACTTC
CASSLGTGMRAQYF
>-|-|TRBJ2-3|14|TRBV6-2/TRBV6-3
TGTGCCAGCAGTGAAGGGGATAGCACAGATACGCAGTATTTT
CASSEGDSTDTQYF
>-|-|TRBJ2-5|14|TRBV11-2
TGTGCCGGCAGCTCCGGACGGGGGCAAGAGACCCAGTACTTC
CAGSSGRGQETQYF
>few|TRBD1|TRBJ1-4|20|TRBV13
TGTGCCAGCAGCCCCAGGACAGGGGGCGATTCACTTGCAACTAATGAAAAACTGTTTTTT
CASSPRTGGDSLATNEKLFF
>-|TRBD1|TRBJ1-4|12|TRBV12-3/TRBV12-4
TGTGCCAGCAGTCGGGACAGGGAAGAACTGTTTTTT
CASSRDREELFF
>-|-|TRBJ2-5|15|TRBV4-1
TGCGCCAGCAGGCCTAACCGGATTTTCCAAGAGACCCAGTACTTC
CASRPNRIFQETQYF
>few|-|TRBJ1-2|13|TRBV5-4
TGTGCCAGCAGCTTTCTAGGGTACTATGGCTACACCTTC
CASSFLGYYGYTF
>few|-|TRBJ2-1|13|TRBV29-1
TGCAGCGGGGTGATAAACATCTACAATGAGCAGTTCTTC
CSGVINIYNEQFF
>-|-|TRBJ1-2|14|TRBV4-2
TGTGCCAGCAATGAAGGGACACGCTATGATGGCTACACCTTC
CASNEGTRYDGYTF
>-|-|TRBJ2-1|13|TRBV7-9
TGTGCCAGCTCCCGGGGGCCCTTAAATGAGCAGTTCTTC
CASSRGPLNEQFF
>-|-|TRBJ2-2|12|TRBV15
TGTGCCACCCGTTGGGACACCGGGGAGCTGTTTTTT
CATRWDTGELFF
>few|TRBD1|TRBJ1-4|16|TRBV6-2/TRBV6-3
TGTGCCAGCAGTTACTCGACACGGGACAGAGATGAAAAACTGTTTTTT
CASSYSTRDRDEKLFF
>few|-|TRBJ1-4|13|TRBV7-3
TGTGCCAGCAGCAGAGAAGTGGGCGAAAAACTGTTTTTT
CASSREVGEKLFF
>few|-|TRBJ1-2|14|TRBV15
TGTGCCACCACCCCGAGGCAGGGGCCCTATGGCTACACCTTC
CATTPRQGPYGYTF
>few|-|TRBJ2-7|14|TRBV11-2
TGTGCCAGCAGCTTAGAAGATGCGCGGCACGAGCAGTACTTC
CASSLEDARHEQYF
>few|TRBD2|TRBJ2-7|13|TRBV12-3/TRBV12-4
TGTGCCAGCAGTTGGGGACTAGCCTACGAGCAGTACTTC
CASSWGLAYEQYF
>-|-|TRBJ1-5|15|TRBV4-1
TGCGCCAGCAGCCTGTATGCTTATAGCAATCAGCCCCAGCATTTT
CASSLYAYSNQPQHF
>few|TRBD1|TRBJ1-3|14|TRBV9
TGTGCCAGCAGCCCGTGGACAGGGGTAAACACCATATATTTT
CASSPWTGVNTIYF
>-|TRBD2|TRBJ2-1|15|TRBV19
TGTGCCAGTAGTAAGGCTAGCGGGAGGTACAATGAGCAGTTCTTC
CASSKASGRYNEQFF
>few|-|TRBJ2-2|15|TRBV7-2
TGTGCCAGCAGCTCGGGACCCACGGGCACCGGGGAGCTGTTTTTT
CASSSGPTGTGELFF